The clone carrying this TCR beta chain was picked up many times. As yet, its antigen is unknown. The germline V gene has CDR1 SGHDT and CDR2 YYEEEE. V was pared by 5 bases and J by 2 bases, with 11 bases between. This CDR3 contains 15 residues. This sample was included in a study of early T cells in non-severe SARS-CoV-2 infection. Study details: Sequenced bulk RNA came from whole blood that was unsorted, and chains were unpaired. Study-wide results and limits: Private and CD4 specificities were missed by VDJdb matching, skewed to anti-spike CD8.

In TCRdb, the 5' RACE reads were re-called with MiXCR into one record per CDR3 protein. The table shows around 40,000 distinct CDR3 sequences, with under 7% occurring only once. The chain couples TRBV5-6 to TRBJ2-6; D remains unclear. The TCR originated in an adult who was a healthcare worker with PCR-confirmed SARS-CoV-2 infection or an uninfected control (not recorded which). Sequenced sample: whole blood. The DNA of the CDR3 is TGTGCCAGCAGAAGCTACCAGCCTGGGGCCAACGTCCTGACTTTC. It yields the protein CASRSYQPGANVLTF.